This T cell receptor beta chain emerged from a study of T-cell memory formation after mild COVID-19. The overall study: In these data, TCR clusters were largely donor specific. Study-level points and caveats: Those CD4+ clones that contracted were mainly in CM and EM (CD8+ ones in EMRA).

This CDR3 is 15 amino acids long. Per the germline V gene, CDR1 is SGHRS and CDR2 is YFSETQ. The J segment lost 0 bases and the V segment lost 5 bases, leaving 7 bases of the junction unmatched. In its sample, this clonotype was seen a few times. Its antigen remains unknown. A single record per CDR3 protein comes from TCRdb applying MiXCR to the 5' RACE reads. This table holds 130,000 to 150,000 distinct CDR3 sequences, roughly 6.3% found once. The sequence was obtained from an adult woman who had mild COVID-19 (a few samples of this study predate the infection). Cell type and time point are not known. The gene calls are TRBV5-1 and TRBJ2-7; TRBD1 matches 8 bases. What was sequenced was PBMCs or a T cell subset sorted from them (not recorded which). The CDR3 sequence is CASRADRESSYEQYF. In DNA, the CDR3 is TGCGCCAGCAGGGCGGACAGGGAGAGCTCCTACGAGCAGTACTTC.